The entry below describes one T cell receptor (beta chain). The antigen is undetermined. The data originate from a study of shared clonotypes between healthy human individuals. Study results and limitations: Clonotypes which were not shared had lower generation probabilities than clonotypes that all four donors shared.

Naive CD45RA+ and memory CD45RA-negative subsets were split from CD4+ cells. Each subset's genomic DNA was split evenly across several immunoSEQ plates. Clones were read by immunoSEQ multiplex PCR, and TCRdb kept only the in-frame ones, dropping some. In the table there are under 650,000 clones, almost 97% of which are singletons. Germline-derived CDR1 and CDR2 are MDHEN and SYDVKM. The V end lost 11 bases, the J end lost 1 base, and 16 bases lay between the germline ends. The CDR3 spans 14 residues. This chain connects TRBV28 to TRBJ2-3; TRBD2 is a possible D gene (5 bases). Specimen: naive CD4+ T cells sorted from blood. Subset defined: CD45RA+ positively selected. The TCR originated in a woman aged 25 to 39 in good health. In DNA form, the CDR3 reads TGTGCCGCTCAAACCGGGATAGGCACAGATACGCAGTATTTT. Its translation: CAAQTGIGTDTQYF.